This T cell receptor beta chain was captured by sequencing in a study of graft-versus-host responses after intestinal transplantation. Looking at the study overall: Among the recipients, all got anti-thymocyte globulin induction and then tacrolimus and steroids for about three years.

Remarks on this clone: What it binds is not known.

General study findings and limits: An association linked early post-transplant HvG declines with peak circulating GvH clone levels. In patients with graft-donor T cell macrochimerism, allograft graft-versus-host to host-versus-graft clonal ratios were high. In recipient marrow, GvH clones were found, and some appeared first in ileum or blood.

Assay: immunoSEQ multiplex PCR; the TCRdb copy retains only in-frame clones and omits some. This table holds 20,000 to 30,000 clones, roughly 80% found once. This CDR3 comprises 14 residues. Between the trimmed V and J ends, which lost 4 bases and 4 bases, there was a span of 16 bases. CDR1 and CDR2 from the germline V gene are SQVTM and ANQGSEA. Sequenced here: PBMCs, sampled roughly 29 days after intestinal transplant. The chain is built from TRBV29-1 and TRBJ1-2; possibly TRBD1 for D (6 bases). The TCR was taken from a human patient who received an intestinal transplant, so some T cells may come from the graft donor. CDR3 nucleotide sequence: TGCAGCGTTGTCAGTCCACAGGGAAGCTATGGCTACACCTTC. It specifies CSVVSPQGSYGYTF.